This TCR beta chain emerged from a study of blood T cell repertoires in COVID-19. Study-level information: The analysed material was cDNA or gDNA that came from T cells, B-cell-depleted T cells, or PBMCs.

TCRdb's table, derived via immunoSEQ multiplex PCR, lists solely in-frame clones and lacks some. The top ten clones hold around 3% of a sample with roughly 340,000 clones, roughly 90% of them seen once. The junction had 7 bases not matched to a gene; V was cut back by 6 bases and J by 2 bases. Germline loops: CDR1 SQVTM, CDR2 ANQGSEA. The CDR3 is 15 residues long. The clonotype was recovered from a woman in her 30s with COVID-19, enrolled during active disease. Sequenced input: peripheral blood. This chain connects TRBV29-1 to TRBJ1-4, with TRBD1 identical over 9 bases. CDR3 in DNA: TGCAGCGTGTTAGGACAGGGGTCCACTAATGAAAAACTGTTTTTT. Protein sequence: CSVLGQGSTNEKLFF.